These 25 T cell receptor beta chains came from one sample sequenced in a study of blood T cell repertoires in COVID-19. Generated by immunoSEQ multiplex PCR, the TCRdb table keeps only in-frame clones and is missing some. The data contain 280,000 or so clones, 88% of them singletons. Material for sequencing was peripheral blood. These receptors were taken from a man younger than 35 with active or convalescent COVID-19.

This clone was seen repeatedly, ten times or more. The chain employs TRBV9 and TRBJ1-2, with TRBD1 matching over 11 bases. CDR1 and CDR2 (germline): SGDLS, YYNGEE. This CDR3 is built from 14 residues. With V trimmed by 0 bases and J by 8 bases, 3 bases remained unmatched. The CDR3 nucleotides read TGTGCCAGCAGCGTAGGGACAGGGGGCGACGGCTACACCTTC. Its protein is CASSVGTGGDGYTF. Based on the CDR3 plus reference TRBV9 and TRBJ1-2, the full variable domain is DSGVTQTPKHLITATGQRVTLRCSPRSGDLSVYWYQQSLDQGLQFLIQYYNGEERAKGNILERFSAQQFPDLHSELNLSSLELGDSALYFCASSVGTGGDGYTFGSGTRLTVV.

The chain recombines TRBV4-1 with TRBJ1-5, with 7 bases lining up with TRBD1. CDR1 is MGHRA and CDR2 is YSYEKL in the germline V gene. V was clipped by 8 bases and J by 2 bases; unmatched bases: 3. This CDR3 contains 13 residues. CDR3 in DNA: TGCGCCAGCGCCAGGGGGGGCAATCAGCCCCAGCATTTT. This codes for CASARGGNQPQHF.

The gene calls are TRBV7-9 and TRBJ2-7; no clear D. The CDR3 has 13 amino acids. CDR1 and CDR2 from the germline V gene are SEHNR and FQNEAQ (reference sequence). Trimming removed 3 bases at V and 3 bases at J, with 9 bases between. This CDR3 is CASSFQQNYEQYF. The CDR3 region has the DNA TGTGCCAGCAGCTTTCAACAGAACTACGAGCAGTACTTC.

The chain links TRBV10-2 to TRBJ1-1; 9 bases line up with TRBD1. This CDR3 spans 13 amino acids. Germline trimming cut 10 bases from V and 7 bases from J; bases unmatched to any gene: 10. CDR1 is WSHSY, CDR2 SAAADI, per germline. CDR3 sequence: CATTQGAVLEAFF. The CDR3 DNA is TGCGCCACAACACAGGGGGCTGTGCTTGAAGCTTTCTTT.

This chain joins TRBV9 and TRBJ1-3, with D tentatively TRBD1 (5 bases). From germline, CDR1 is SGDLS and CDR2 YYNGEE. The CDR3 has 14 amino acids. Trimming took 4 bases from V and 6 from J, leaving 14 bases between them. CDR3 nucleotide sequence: TGTGCCAGCAGCCCCCCATGGGGCGAAAACACCATATATTTT. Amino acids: CASSPPWGENTIYF.

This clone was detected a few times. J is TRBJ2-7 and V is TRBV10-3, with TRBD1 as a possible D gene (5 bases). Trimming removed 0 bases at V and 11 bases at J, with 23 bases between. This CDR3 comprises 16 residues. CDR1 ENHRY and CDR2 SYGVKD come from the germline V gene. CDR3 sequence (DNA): TGTGCCATCAGTGAGTCAATTCAAAGAAATCCGACAGAGAAGTACTTC. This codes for CAISESIQRNPTEKYF.

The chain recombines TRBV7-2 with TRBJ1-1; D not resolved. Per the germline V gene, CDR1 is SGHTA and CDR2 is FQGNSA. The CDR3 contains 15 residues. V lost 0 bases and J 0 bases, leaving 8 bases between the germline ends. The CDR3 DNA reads TGTGCCAGCAGCTTAGCGGTGGGCATGAACACTGAAGCTTTCTTT. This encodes CASSLAVGMNTEAFF.

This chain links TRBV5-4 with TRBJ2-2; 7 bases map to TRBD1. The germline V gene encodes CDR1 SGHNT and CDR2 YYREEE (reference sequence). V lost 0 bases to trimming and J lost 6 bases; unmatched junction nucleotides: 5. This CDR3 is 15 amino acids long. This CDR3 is CASSLGQGLSGELFF. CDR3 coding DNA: TGTGCCAGCAGCTTGGGACAGGGTTTGTCCGGGGAGCTGTTTTTT.

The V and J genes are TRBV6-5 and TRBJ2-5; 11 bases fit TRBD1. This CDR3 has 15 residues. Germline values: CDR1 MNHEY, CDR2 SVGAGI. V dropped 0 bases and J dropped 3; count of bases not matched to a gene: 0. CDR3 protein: CASSYSGQGEETQYF. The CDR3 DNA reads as TGTGCCAGCAGTTACTCGGGACAGGGGGAAGAGACCCAGTACTTC.

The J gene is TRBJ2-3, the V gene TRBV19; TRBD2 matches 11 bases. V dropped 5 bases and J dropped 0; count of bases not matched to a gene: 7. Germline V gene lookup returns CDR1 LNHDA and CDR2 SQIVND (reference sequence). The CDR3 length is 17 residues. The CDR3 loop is CASSPLAGGASTDTQYF. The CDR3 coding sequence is TGTGCCAGTAGTCCTCTAGCGGGGGGAGCAAGCACAGATACGCAGTATTTT.

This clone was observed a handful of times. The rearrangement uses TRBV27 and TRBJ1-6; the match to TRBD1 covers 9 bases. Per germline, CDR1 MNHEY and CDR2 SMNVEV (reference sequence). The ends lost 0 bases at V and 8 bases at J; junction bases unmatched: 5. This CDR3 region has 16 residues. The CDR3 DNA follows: TGTGCCAGCAGTTTATCGGGGACAGGGTACGATTCACCCCTCCACTTT. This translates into CASSLSGTGYDSPLHF.

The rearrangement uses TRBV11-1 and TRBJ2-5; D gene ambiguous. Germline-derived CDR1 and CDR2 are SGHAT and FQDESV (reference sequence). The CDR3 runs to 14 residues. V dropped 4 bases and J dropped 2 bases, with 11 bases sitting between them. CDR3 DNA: TGTGCCAGCAGCTCTCACATATTACAAGAGACCCAGTACTTC. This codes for CASSSHILQETQYF.

In nucleotides, the CDR3 is TGTGCCACCAGCGATAGAGGCTATGGCTACACCTTC. Translated, it gives CATSDRGYGYTF. The chain couples TRBV15 to TRBJ1-2; unclear D gene. Per the germline V gene, CDR1 is LNHNV and CDR2 is YYDKDF (reference sequence). V dropped 5 bases and J dropped 4 bases, with 8 bases sitting between them. The CDR3 runs 12 residues.

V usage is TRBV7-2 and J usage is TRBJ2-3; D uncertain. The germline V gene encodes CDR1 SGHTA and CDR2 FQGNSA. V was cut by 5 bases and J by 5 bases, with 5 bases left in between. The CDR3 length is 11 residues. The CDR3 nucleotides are TGTGCCAGCAGCCCCCTAGATACGCAGTATTTT. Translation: CASSPLDTQYF.

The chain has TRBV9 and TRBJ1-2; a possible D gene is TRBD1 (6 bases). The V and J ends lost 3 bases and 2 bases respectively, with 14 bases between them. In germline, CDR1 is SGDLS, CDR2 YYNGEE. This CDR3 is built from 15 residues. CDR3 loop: CASSGGRTGNYGYTF. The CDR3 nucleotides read TGTGCCAGCAGCGGGGGCAGAACAGGGAACTATGGCTACACCTTC.

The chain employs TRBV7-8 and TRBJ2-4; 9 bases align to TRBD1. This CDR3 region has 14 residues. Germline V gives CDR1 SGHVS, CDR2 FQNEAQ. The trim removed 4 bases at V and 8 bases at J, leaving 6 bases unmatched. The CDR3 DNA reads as TGTGCCAGCAGCTCCGGACAGGGGTGGGACATTCAGTACTTC. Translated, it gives CASSSGQGWDIQYF.

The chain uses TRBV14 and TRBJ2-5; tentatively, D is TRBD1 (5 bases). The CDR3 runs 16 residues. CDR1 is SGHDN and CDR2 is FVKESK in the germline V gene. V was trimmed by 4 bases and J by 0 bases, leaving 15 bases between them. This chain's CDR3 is CASSRKLGHYQETQYF. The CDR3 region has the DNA TGTGCCAGCAGCCGGAAGTTGGGGCACTACCAAGAGACCCAGTACTTC. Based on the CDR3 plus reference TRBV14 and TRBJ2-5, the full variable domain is EAGVTQFPSHSVIEKGQTVTLRCDPISGHDNLYWYRRVMGKEIKFLLHFVKESKQDESGMPNNRFLAERTGGTYSTLKVQPAELEDSGVYFCASSRKLGHYQETQYFGPGTRLLVL.

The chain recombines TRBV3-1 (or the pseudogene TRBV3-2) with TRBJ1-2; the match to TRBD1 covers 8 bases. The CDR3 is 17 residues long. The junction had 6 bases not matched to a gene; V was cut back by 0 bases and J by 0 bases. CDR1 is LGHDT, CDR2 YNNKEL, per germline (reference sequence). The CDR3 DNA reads TGTGCCAGCAGCCAAGATCTGACAGGGGTGACTAACTATGGCTACACCTTC. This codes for CASSQDLTGVTNYGYTF.

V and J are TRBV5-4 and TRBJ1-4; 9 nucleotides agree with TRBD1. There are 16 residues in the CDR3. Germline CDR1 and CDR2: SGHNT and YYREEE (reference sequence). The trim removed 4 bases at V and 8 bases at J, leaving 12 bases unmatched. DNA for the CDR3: TGTGCCAGCAGCGGCCGGGACAGGGTCGGGAACGAAAAACTGTTTTTT. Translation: CASSGRDRVGNEKLFF.

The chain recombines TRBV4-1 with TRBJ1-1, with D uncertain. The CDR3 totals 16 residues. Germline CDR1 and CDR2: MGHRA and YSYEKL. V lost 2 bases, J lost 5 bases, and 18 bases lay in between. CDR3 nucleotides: TGCGCCAGCAGCCAACCACTAGGAGGATCCGGTACTGAAGCTTTCTTT. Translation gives CASSQPLGGSGTEAFF.

The CDR3 DNA is TGTGCCAGTAGTATAGATTCAGGGTTGAATCAGCCCCAGCATTTT. This encodes CASSIDSGLNQPQHF. The genes are TRBV19 and TRBJ1-5; TRBD1 is a possible D gene (5 bases). This CDR3 comprises 15 residues. V shed 0 bases and J shed 4 bases, with 10 bases lying between them. From germline, CDR1 is LNHDA and CDR2 SQIVND (reference sequence).

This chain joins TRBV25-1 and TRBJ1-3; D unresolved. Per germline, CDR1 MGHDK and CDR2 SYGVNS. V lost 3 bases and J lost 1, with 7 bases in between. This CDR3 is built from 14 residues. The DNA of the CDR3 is TGTGCCAGCAGTGATTCGGTTTCTGGAAACACCATATATTTT. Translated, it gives CASSDSVSGNTIYF.

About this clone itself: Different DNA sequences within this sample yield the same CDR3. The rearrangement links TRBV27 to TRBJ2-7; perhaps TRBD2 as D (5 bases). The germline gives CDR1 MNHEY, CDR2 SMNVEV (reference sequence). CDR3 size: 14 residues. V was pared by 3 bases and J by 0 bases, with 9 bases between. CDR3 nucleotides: TGTGCCAGCAGTTTCAGCGGTAGCTCCTACGAGCAGTACTTC. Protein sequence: CASSFSGSSYEQYF.

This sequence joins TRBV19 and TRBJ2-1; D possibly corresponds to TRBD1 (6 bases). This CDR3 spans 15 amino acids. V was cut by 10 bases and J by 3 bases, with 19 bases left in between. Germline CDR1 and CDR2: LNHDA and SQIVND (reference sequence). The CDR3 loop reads CATRKGAGVYNEQFF. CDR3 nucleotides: TGTGCCACTCGCAAAGGGGCAGGGGTCTACAATGAGCAGTTCTTC.

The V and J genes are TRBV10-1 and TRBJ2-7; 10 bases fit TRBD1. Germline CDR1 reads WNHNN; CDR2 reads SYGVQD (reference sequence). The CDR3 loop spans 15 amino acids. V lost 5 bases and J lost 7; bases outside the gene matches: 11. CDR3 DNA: TGCGCCAGCAGTACCGGGACAGGGGAGTCGGAAGAGCAGTACTTC. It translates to CASSTGTGESEEQYF.